This T cell receptor (beta chain) was recorded in a study of blood T cell repertoires in COVID-19. Study overall: Samples representing acute and convalescent COVID-19 were sourced from the United States, Italy and Spain. The cDNA or gDNA used as material had been derived from T cells, B-cell-depleted T cells, or PBMCs.

J lost 6 bases, V lost 3 bases, and 8 bases had no gene match. Looked up from germline, CDR1 is MRHNA and CDR2 is SNTAGT. The CDR3 loop spans 15 amino acids. Sequenced by immunoSEQ multiplex PCR; TCRdb stores in-frame clones only, minus some. In the table there are about 270,000 clones, approximately 82% of which are singletons. This TCR was recovered from an older man with acute or convalescent COVID-19. The J gene is TRBJ2-1, the V gene TRBV6-4; 7 positions match TRBD1. Sequenced sample: peripheral blood. This chain's CDR3 is CASSDGRGSGNEQFF. CDR3 nucleotides: TGTGCCAGCAGTGATGGCAGGGGGTCCGGCAATGAGCAGTTCTTC.